This T cell receptor (beta chain) was identified during a study of shared clonotypes between healthy human individuals. Turning to the study itself: CD8 memory received one plate per donor, CD8 naive two, CD4 memory three and CD4 naive three.

Of note for this clone: Antigen unknown.

Sequencing was performed with immunoSEQ multiplex PCR; in TCRdb, only in-frame clones are kept and a portion is missing. The repertoire holds around 2,000,000 clones, less than 95% seen once, with approximately 1.2% in the top ten. Study-level results: An expected dependence of interdonor clonotype sharing on sequencing depth was noted. It was only blood that was sampled, and tissue repertoires likely differ.

The length of the CDR3 is 18 residues. Germline V gene lookup returns CDR1 MNHEY and CDR2 SMNVEV (reference sequence). With V trimmed by 8 bases and J by 6 bases, 24 bases remained unmatched. Naive CD8 cells lacked CD45RO and underwent positive selection for CCR7, leaving out terminally differentiated effector memory CD45RA+ cells. Caucasian adults living in Nashville, Tennessee, provided all samples. Sequencing was carried out using naive CD8+ T cells sorted from blood. The gene calls are TRBV27 and TRBJ1-2, with TRBD1 matching 7 bases. This clonotype originated in a man aged 18 to 30 in good health. The CDR3 region is CASGIIGTVLIAPHGYTF. CDR3 DNA sequence: TGTGCCAGCGGGATTATCGGGACAGTCCTAATAGCTCCTCATGGCTACACCTTC.